These 18 T cell receptor beta chains were sequenced from one sample in a study of blood T cell repertoires in COVID-19. The repertoire was sequenced with immunoSEQ multiplex PCR; TCRdb's copy has only in-frame clones and lacks some. The table includes fewer than 300,000 clones, around three quarters detected once. Material: peripheral blood. Receptors originate from a woman over 75 with acute or convalescent COVID-19.

The chain couples TRBV28 to TRBJ1-1; D is unresolved. The length of the CDR3 is 14 residues. V lost 3 bases and J 5 bases, leaving 13 bases between the germline ends. Per germline, CDR1 MDHEN and CDR2 SYDVKM. CDR3 sequence reads: CASSFGGVRTEAFF. CDR3 coding DNA: TGTGCCAGCAGTTTTGGCGGGGTTCGGACTGAAGCTTTCTTT. The full variable domain, with the rest looked up from reference TRBV28 and TRBJ1-1, is DVKVTQSSRYLVKRTGEKVFLECVQDMDHENMFWYRQDPGLGLRLIYFSYDVKMKEKGDIPEGYSVSREKKERFSLILESASTNQTSMYLCASSFGGVRTEAFFGQGTRLTVV.

The chain employs TRBV12-3 or TRBV12-4 and TRBJ1-1, with unresolved D. The V and J ends lost 3 bases and 2 bases respectively, with 7 bases between them. The CDR3 totals 13 residues. The CDR3 sequence: CASSFRLNTEAFF. Here the CDR3 DNA reads TGTGCCAGCAGTTTCAGACTAAACACTGAAGCTTTCTTT.

The chain combines TRBV27 with TRBJ2-7, with 7 bases matching TRBD2. V lost 6 bases to trimming and J lost 4 bases; unmatched junction nucleotides: 0. This CDR3 region has 11 residues. Germline CDR1 and CDR2: MNHEY and SMNVEV (reference sequence). CDR3 bases: TGTGCCAGCAGGGGGGGGTACGAGCAGTACTTC. It is translated as CASRGGYEQYF.

This clone was picked up one time. The chain links TRBV19 to TRBJ1-4; TRBD1 might be the D (5 bases). V lost 1 base and J 5 bases, leaving 14 bases between the germline ends. CDR3 length equals 16 residues. Germline CDR1 reads LNHDA; CDR2 reads SQIVND (reference sequence). The CDR3 reads CASSIGRVTENEKLFF. Here the CDR3 DNA reads TGTGCCAGTAGTATAGGTCGTGTGACAGAGAATGAAAAACTGTTTTTT.

This chain uses TRBV5-1 with TRBJ2-7; 10 bases line up with TRBD1. Germline loops: CDR1 SGHRS, CDR2 YFSETQ. Trimming at V came to 4 bases and at J to 2 bases, leaving 6 bases not matched to a gene. This CDR3 region has 15 residues. The CDR3 here is CASSRSGQGTYEQYF. DNA of the CDR3: TGCGCCAGCAGCAGATCGGGACAGGGGACCTACGAGCAGTACTTC.

The chain carries TRBV19 and TRBJ2-7, with a tentative D call TRBD2 (6 bases). The germline gives CDR1 LNHDA, CDR2 SQIVND (reference sequence). Trimming shortened V by 3 bases and J by 5 bases, and 14 bases separated the two germline ends. The CDR3 length is 14 residues. The CDR3 DNA reads TGTGCCAGTAGTATTGTTCGCGGGACCCACGAGCAGTACTTC. Translation gives CASSIVRGTHEQYF.

The V and J genes are TRBV2 and TRBJ2-7; tentatively, D is TRBD2 (7 bases). The germline CDR1 and CDR2 sequences are SNHLY and FYNNEI. Trimming pared 4 bases from V and 4 bases from J, leaving 20 bases between. CDR3 length: 16 residues. The CDR3 sequence is CASSAIRGASVYEQYF. DNA for the CDR3: TGTGCCAGCAGTGCGATCCGGGGGGCTAGCGTTTACGAGCAGTACTTC.

The rearrangement uses TRBV19 and TRBJ2-7, with 9 bases lining up with TRBD2. Per the germline V gene, CDR1 is LNHDA and CDR2 is SQIVND (reference sequence). This CDR3 is built from 16 residues. V shed 2 bases, J shed 0 bases, and the junction held 5 bases outside the gene matches. CDR3 residues: CASSIILTSGSYEQYF. CDR3 nucleotides: TGTGCCAGTAGTATAATTCTGACTAGCGGCTCCTACGAGCAGTACTTC.

The chain couples TRBV2 to TRBJ2-2; 7 bases map to TRBD1. Trimming removed 8 bases from V and 4 bases from J; junction bases left unmatched: 13. This CDR3 contains 16 residues. Germline assignment: CDR1 SNHLY and CDR2 FYNNEI. The CDR3 here is CASGAQTGATTGELFF. Written as DNA, the CDR3 is TGTGCCAGCGGGGCACAAACAGGGGCGACCACCGGGGAGCTGTTTTTT.

The chain recombines TRBV29-1 with TRBJ1-1; the D is unclear. This CDR3 has 11 residues. Germline CDR1 reads SQVTM; CDR2 reads ANQGSEA. The V end was cut by 7 bases, the J end by 1 base, with 7 bases between. DNA for the CDR3: TGCAGCGCCCTTTCGAACACTGAAGCTTTCTTT. The encoded protein is CSALSNTEAFF.

This chain connects TRBV16 to TRBJ1-2; 7 bases agree with TRBD1. V shed 4 bases and J 3 bases; nucleotides not matched to a gene: 2. Germline CDR1 and CDR2: KGHSY and FQNENV. This CDR3 spans 13 amino acids. The CDR3 here is CASSRGTDYGYTF. For the CDR3, the DNA is TGTGCCAGCAGCCGCGGGACAGACTATGGCTACACCTTC.

The chain couples TRBV21-1 to TRBJ1-5; the DNA was not compared with TRBD1, the D call given in the table. TRBV21-1 is annotated as a pseudogene. This CDR3 region has 16 residues. The CDR3 region is CASSSPIDRANQPQHF. CDR3 sequence (DNA): TGTGCCAGCAGCTCGCCAATAGACAGGGCTAATCAGCCCCAGCATTTT.

This clone has a handful of counts. The rearrangement links TRBV7-9 to TRBJ1-1; tentatively, D is TRBD1 (5 bases). Deletions cut 5 bases from V and 11 bases from J, with 15 bases between. Germline CDR1 reads SEHNR; CDR2 reads FQNEAQ (reference sequence). The length of the CDR3 is 12 residues. Written as DNA, the CDR3 is TGTGCCAGCAGCCTCAGGGCCGGGTGGGCTTTCTTT. Translation gives CASSLRAGWAFF.

This chain connects TRBV5-1 to TRBJ2-1; TRBD1 aligns across 11 bases. In germline, CDR1 is SGHRS, CDR2 YFSETQ. Losses at the gene ends were 5 bases for V and 6 bases for J; bases not matched to a gene: 4. The CDR3 has 14 residues. Here the CDR3 reads CASSSGTGGNEQFF. CDR3 sequence (DNA): TGCGCCAGCAGTTCTGGGACAGGGGGCAATGAGCAGTTCTTC.

This chain connects TRBV3-1 (or the pseudogene TRBV3-2) to TRBJ2-5; D gene ambiguous. The CDR3 sequence is 14 residues long. V was pared by 1 base and J by 5 bases, with 11 bases between. The germline V gene has CDR1 LGHDT and CDR2 YNNKEL (reference sequence). CDR3 residues: CASSQGFTTETQYF. The CDR3 nucleotides are TGTGCCAGCAGCCAAGGGTTCACAACCGAGACCCAGTACTTC.

This clone was seen a few times. The rearrangement joins TRBV6-2 or TRBV6-3 to TRBJ1-5, with a tentative D call TRBD1 (6 bases). The CDR3 is 15 amino acids. The V end was cut by 2 bases, the J end by 0 bases, with 8 bases between. Germline V gene sequence: CDR1 MNHEY, CDR2 SVGEGT. For the CDR3, the DNA is TGTGCCAGCAGTTACACCAGGGGTAGCAATCAGCCCCAGCATTTT. Protein product: CASSYTRGSNQPQHF.

This chain connects TRBV7-2 to TRBJ1-1; D gene ambiguous. Germline V CDR1 and CDR2: SGHTA, FQGNSA. V shed 2 bases and J shed 2 bases, with 9 bases lying between them. The CDR3 consists of 14 residues. CDR3: CASSLLNRNTEAFF. The DNA for the CDR3 is TGTGCCAGCAGCTTATTAAACAGAAACACTGAAGCTTTCTTT.

V is TRBV3-1 (or the pseudogene TRBV3-2) and J is TRBJ1-1; tentative D call: TRBD1 (5 bases). The V and J ends lost 8 bases and 4 bases respectively, with 8 bases between them. The CDR3 has 11 residues. Germline lookup yields CDR1 LGHDT and CDR2 YNNKEL (reference sequence). The DNA of the CDR3 is TGTGCCAGCGGCGGGGGCACTGAAGCTTTCTTT. It specifies CASGGGTEAFF.